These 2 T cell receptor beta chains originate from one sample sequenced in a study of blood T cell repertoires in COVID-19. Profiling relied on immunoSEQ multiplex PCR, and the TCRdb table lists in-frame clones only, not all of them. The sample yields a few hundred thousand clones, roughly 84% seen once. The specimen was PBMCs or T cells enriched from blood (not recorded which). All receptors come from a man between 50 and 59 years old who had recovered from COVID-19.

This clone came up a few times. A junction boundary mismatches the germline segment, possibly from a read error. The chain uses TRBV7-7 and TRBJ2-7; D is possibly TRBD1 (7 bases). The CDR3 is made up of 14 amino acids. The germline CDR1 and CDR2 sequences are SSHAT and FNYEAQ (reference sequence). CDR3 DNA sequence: TGTGCTAGCAGCCGCGGGGCAGGGGGGTACGAGCAGTACTTC. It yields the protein CASSRGAGGYEQYF. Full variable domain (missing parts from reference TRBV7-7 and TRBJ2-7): GAGVSQSPRYKVTKRGQDVTLRCDPISSHATLYWYQQALGQGPEFLTYFNYEAQPDKSGLPSDRFSAERPEGSISTLTIQRTEQRDSAMYRCASSRGAGGYEQYFGPGTRLTVT.

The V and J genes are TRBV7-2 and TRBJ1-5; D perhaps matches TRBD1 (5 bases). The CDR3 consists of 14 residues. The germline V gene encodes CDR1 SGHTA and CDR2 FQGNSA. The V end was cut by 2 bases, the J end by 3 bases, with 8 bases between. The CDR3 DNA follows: TGTGCCAGCAGCTTACCAGGGAACAATCAGCCCCAGCATTTT. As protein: CASSLPGNNQPQHF.